A single sample gave rise to the 19 T cell receptor beta chains below, sequenced in a study of cytomegalovirus exposure and HLA in healthy donors (dated by TCRdb to 2017 to 2019). The method was the immunoSEQ multiplex PCR assay. A mixture of 60 forward primers for TCR Vbeta segments and 13 reverse primers for TCR Jbeta segments was used in the multiplex PCR. This immuneACCESS table, as held by TCRdb, lists in-frame sequences with V and J called but not all clones. Of the missing ones, under half trace to an unresolved V gene in checked studies; the others have no known cause. The sample data list roughly 100,000 clones, and approximately 66% of these were observed just once. Approximately 3.5% of the sample is held by the ten biggest clonotypes. The sample taken for sequencing was PBMCs. The receptor source for this set is a woman aged 45-59 years in good health and CMV-seronegative.

This sequence joins TRBV28 and TRBJ2-1, with 7 bases that match TRBD2. Germline trimming cut 1 base from V and 4 bases from J; bases unmatched to any gene: 7. Germline CDR1 MDHEN, CDR2 SYDVKM. The length of the CDR3 is 16 residues. DNA for the CDR3: TGTGCCAGCAGTTTATACGCGGGAGTCGGGTACAATGAGCAGTTCTTC. Its translation: CASSLYAGVGYNEQFF.

This rearrangement joins TRBV6-6 to TRBJ2-3; tentatively, D is TRBD2 (6 bases). V was pared by 2 bases and J by 5 bases, with 14 bases between. Germline CDR1 and CDR2: MNHNY and SVGAGI (reference sequence). The CDR3 totals 15 residues. CDR3 sequence (DNA): TGTGCCAGCAGTTACCCATACGGGGGTGGAGATACGCAGTATTTT. Its protein product is CASSYPYGGGDTQYF.

The CDR3 sequence: CSVEDLSNEQFF. CDR3 coding DNA: TGCAGCGTTGAAGATCTGTCCAATGAGCAGTTCTTC. The genes are TRBV29-1 and TRBJ2-1; no reliable D call. The V gene lost 0 bases and the J gene lost 6 bases, with 6 bases spanning the gap. The CDR3 spans 12 residues. Per the germline V gene, CDR1 is SQVTM and CDR2 is ANQGSEA.

The chain employs TRBV7-9 and TRBJ2-3, with D hard to call. V was clipped by 2 bases and J by 1 base, with 7 bases between them. The germline CDR1 and CDR2 sequences are SEHNR and FQNEAQ (reference sequence). The CDR3 spans 14 residues. CDR3 sequence (DNA): TGTGCCAGCAGCTTATCGTCGGGCACAGATACGCAGTATTTT. Its translation is CASSLSSGTDTQYF.

This CDR3 reads CASSPRASGSYNEQFF. The CDR3 nucleotides read TGCGCCAGCAGCCCCAGGGCTAGCGGGAGTTACAATGAGCAGTTCTTC. This chain uses TRBV5-1 with TRBJ2-1; 10 bases are shared with TRBD2. The CDR3 spans 16 residues. V dropped 4 bases and J dropped 4; count of bases not matched to a gene: 8. Germline CDR1 and CDR2: SGHRS and YFSETQ.

The rearrangement links TRBV5-1 to TRBJ1-2, with D hard to call. The germline V gene encodes CDR1 SGHRS and CDR2 YFSETQ. The V end was cut by 2 bases, the J end by 8 bases, with 13 bases between. The CDR3 has 13 amino acids. The CDR3, as DNA: TGCGCCAGCAGCTTAAAGCAGCTAGGAGGCTACACCTTC. Amino acids: CASSLKQLGGYTF.

This clone was recorded a few times. The V and J genes are TRBV6-5 and TRBJ2-3, with 11 bases identical to TRBD1. CDR1 is MNHEY, CDR2 SVGAGI, per germline. Losses at the gene ends were 6 bases for V and 5 bases for J; bases not matched to a gene: 7. The CDR3 contains 15 residues. In nucleotides, the CDR3 is TGTGCCAGCAGCGAGGACAGGGGGCAAGGAGATACGCAGTATTTT. Translating it yields CASSEDRGQGDTQYF.

This clone was picked up a small number of times. The J gene is TRBJ2-1, the V gene TRBV7-9, with D unresolved. Germline lookup yields CDR1 SEHNR and CDR2 FQNEAQ (reference sequence). The V end was cut by 1 base, the J end by 2 bases, with 12 bases between. There are 16 residues in the CDR3. The CDR3 nucleotides are TGTGCCAGCAGCTTAGTGGTCTACGCGGCCTACAATGAGCAGTTCTTC. It specifies CASSLVVYAAYNEQFF.

The chain links TRBV6-5 to TRBJ1-1, with TRBD1 matching 7 bases. Per the germline V gene, CDR1 is MNHEY and CDR2 is SVGAGI. The CDR3 runs to 15 residues. Losses at the gene ends were 0 bases for V and 2 bases for J; bases not matched to a gene: 3. The CDR3 nucleotides are TGTGCCAGCAGTTACTCGATAGGGGGCAACACTGAAGCTTTCTTT. Its protein product is CASSYSIGGNTEAFF.

This rearrangement joins TRBV7-7 to TRBJ2-4; 11 bases map to TRBD1. The CDR3 is made up of 12 amino acids. CDR1 is SSHAT, CDR2 FNYEAQ, per germline (reference sequence). For the CDR3, the DNA is TGTGCTACACGGACAGGGGGCGGCATTCAGTACTTC. Protein product: CATRTGGGIQYF. Complete variable domain (other parts from reference TRBV7-7 and TRBJ2-4): GAGVSQSPRYKVTKRGQDVTLRCDPISSHATLYWYQQALGQGPEFLTYFNYEAQPDKSGLPSDRFSAERPEGSISTLTIQRTEQRDSAMYRCATRTGGGIQYFGAGTRLSVL.

The chain combines TRBV10-3 with TRBJ1-2; 10 bases agree with TRBD1. The V gene's germline CDR1 is ENHRY and CDR2 SYGVKD. This CDR3 has 12 residues. With 11 bases clipped from V and 6 bases from J, the junction kept 6 bases outside the gene matches. This CDR3 reads CAGRDRGNGYTF. The CDR3 bases are TGTGCCGGCCGGGACAGGGGTAATGGCTACACCTTC.

This chain connects TRBV9 to TRBJ1-1, with D maybe TRBD1 (6 bases). The CDR3 contains 18 residues. The germline V and J ends were trimmed by 0 bases and 2 bases, with 20 bases remaining between them. Germline V gives CDR1 SGDLS, CDR2 YYNGEE. The CDR3 nucleotides read TGTGCCAGCAGCGTAGCTGGGCAGGGGACAACCCTAAACACTGAAGCTTTCTTT. Amino acids: CASSVAGQGTTLNTEAFF.

J is TRBJ2-5 and V is TRBV5-1; the D gene is possibly TRBD1 (6 bases). Germline V CDR1 and CDR2: SGHRS, YFSETQ. The CDR3 is 14 residues long. Deletions cut 3 bases from V and 4 bases from J, with 13 bases between. The CDR3 loop reads CASSSAGVRETQYF. The CDR3 region has the DNA TGCGCCAGCAGCTCGGCAGGGGTTAGAGAGACCCAGTACTTC.

The count of this clone is one. This chain uses TRBV7-2 with TRBJ1-2; D ambiguous. Trimming left V 1 base short and J 7 bases short, with 16 bases between. Germline V gene sequence: CDR1 SGHTA, CDR2 FQGNSA. The CDR3 is made up of 15 amino acids. The CDR3 bases are TGTGCCAGCAGCTTAGTCGGGGTTTCACGAGGTGGCTACACCTTC. It specifies CASSLVGVSRGGYTF.

This clone was counted only a few times. The chain employs TRBV5-1 and TRBJ2-1, with D maybe TRBD2 (5 bases). In germline, CDR1 is SGHRS, CDR2 YFSETQ. The CDR3 length is 22 residues. V lost 2 bases, J lost 2 bases, and 32 bases lay in between. In nucleotides, the CDR3 is TGCGCCAGCAGCTTTTTATTTAGTCTGAGGGAGTCGGCCCCTAGCCCCTACAATGAGCAGTTCTTC. It translates to CASSFLFSLRESAPSPYNEQFF.

V and J are TRBV27 and TRBJ2-1, with TRBD2 identical over 7 bases. J gave up 9 bases and V 3 bases, and 8 bases lay outside the gene matches. The CDR3 loop spans 14 amino acids. Germline CDR1 is MNHEY and CDR2 is SMNVEV (reference sequence). CDR3 amino acids: CASSFFAGELEQFF. Written as DNA, the CDR3 is TGTGCCAGCAGTTTTTTTGCGGGAGAGCTTGAGCAGTTCTTC.

The chain joins TRBV7-9 to TRBJ2-2, with D possibly matching TRBD2 (5 bases). The CDR3 is 17 amino acids. Germline CDR1 is SEHNR and CDR2 is FQNEAQ (reference sequence). V was clipped by 5 bases and J by 5 bases, with 21 bases between them. CDR3: CASSPPMKRVLTGELFF. The CDR3 nucleotides read TGTGCCAGCAGCCCTCCAATGAAGAGGGTTTTGACCGGGGAGCTGTTTTTT. Full variable domain (remainder filled in from reference TRBV7-9 and TRBJ2-2): DTGVSQNPRHKITKRGQNVTFRCDPISEHNRLYWYRQTLGQGPEFLTYFQNEAQLEKSRLLSDRFSAERPKGSFSTLEIQRTEQGDSAMYLCASSPPMKRVLTGELFFGEGSRLTVL.

This clone was counted between two and nine times. This chain connects TRBV10-2 to TRBJ1-5; no reliable D call. The germline gives CDR1 WSHSY, CDR2 SAAADI. The germline V and J ends were trimmed by 0 bases and 9 bases, with 9 bases remaining between them. This CDR3 comprises 13 residues. As DNA, the CDR3 is TGCGCCAGCAGTGAGTCCTACCAGGTGCCCCAGCATTTT. This sequence encodes CASSESYQVPQHF.

V usage is TRBV5-3 and J usage is TRBJ1-6; D unresolved. TRBV5-3 is an open reading frame whose function is uncertain. Between the trimmed V and J ends, which lost 0 bases and 5 bases, there was a span of 3 bases. The CDR3 is 13 amino acids. CDR3 residues: CARSLDNNSPLHF. CDR3 in DNA: TGTGCCAGAAGCTTGGATAATAATTCACCCCTCCACTTT.